This TCR beta chain came from a study of T cell changes during pregnancy in multiple sclerosis (dated by TCRdb to between 2018 and 2020). The study in broad terms: In women with multiple sclerosis, the researchers looked at how the T cell repertoire shifted as pregnancy progressed.

The germline ends are 9 bases apart after V is trimmed by 3 bases and J by 0 bases. The CDR3 runs 15 amino acids, cysteine and phenylalanine included. Of the read, only the CDR3 DNA is kept; its 45 bases are in frame from base 1. CDR1 and CDR2, per the germline V gene, are MDHEN and SYDVKM. A remark on this clone: Its antigen is still unknown. Within one base of it there is no much larger clone, and no base qualities were kept.

The library was built by means of the immunoSEQ multiplex PCR assay. TCRdb limited this immuneACCESS table to in-frame rearrangements with V and J called. A share of clones is missing; checked studies link under half to unresolved V genes, and the rest is unexplained. The sample table contains roughly 84,000 clones; only one count was recorded for around 93% of them. Roughly 1.4% of the sample is held by the ten biggest clonotypes. This receptor was taken from a female donor in good health, enrolled as a control in a pregnancy study. The V and J genes are TRBV28 and TRBJ2-1; the D segment cannot be called with confidence. This specimen was peripheral blood, taken in the third trimester of pregnancy. The sequence in DNA is TGTGCCAGCAGTTTGGTAAAGAGCTCCTACAATGAGCAGTTCTTC. It encodes CASSLVKSSYNEQFF.